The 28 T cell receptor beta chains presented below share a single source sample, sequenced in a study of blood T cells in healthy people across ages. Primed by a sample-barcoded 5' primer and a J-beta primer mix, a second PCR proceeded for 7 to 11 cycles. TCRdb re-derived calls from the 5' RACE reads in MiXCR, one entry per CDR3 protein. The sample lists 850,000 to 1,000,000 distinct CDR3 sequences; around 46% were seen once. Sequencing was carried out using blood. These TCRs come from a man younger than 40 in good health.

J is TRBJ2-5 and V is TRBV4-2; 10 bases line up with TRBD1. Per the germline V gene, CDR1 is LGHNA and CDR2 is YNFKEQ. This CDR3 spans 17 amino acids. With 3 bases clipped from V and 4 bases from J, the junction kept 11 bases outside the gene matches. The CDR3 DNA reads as TGTGCCAGCAGCCAGGATACCGGGACAGGGGTCCCAGAGACCCAGTACTTC. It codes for CASSQDTGTGVPETQYF.

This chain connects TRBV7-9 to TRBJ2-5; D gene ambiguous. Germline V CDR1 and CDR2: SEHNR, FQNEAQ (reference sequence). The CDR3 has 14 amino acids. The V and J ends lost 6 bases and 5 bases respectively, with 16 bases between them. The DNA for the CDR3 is TGTGCCAGCAGTCCCAGTGTTCTGGTTGAGACCCAGTACTTC. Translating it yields CASSPSVLVETQYF.

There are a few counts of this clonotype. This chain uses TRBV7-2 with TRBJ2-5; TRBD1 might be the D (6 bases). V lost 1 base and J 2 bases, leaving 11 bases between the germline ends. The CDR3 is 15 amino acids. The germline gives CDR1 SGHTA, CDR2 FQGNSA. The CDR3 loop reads CASSLGDRTQETQYF. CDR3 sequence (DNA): TGTGCCAGCAGCTTAGGCGACAGGACTCAAGAGACCCAGTACTTC.

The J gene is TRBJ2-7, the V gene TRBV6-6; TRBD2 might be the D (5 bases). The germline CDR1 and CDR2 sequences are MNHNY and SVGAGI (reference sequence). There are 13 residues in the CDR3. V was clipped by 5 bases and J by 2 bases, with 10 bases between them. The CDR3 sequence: CASSTLGAYEQYF. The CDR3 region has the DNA TGTGCCAGCAGTACCCTCGGGGCCTACGAGCAGTACTTC.

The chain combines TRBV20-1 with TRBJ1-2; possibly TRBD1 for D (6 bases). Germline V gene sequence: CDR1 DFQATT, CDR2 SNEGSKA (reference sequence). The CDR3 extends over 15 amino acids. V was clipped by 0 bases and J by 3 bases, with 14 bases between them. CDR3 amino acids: CSARDALQGYYGYTF. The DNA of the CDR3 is TGCAGTGCTAGAGATGCCCTGCAGGGGTACTATGGCTACACCTTC.

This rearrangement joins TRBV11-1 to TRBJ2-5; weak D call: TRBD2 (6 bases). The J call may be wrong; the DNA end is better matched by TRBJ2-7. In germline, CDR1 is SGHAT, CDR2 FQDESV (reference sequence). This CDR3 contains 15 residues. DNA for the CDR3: TGTGCCAGCAGCTTAGAGGAGGGGATCTCTGGCGAGCAGTACTTC. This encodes CASSLEEGISGEQYF.

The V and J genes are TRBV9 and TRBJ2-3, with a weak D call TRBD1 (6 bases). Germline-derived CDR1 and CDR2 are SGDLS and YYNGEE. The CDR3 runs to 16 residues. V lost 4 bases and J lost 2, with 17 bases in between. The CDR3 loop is CASSPPRDTYTDTQYF. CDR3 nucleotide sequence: TGTGCCAGCAGCCCCCCCCGGGACACCTACACAGATACGCAGTATTTT.

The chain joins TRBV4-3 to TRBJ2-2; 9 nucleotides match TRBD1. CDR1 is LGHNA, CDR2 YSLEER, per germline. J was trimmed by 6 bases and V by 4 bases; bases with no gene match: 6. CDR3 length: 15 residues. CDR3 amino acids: CASSRGTGLAGELFF. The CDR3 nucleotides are TGCGCCAGCAGCCGAGGGACAGGGTTGGCCGGGGAGCTGTTTTTT.

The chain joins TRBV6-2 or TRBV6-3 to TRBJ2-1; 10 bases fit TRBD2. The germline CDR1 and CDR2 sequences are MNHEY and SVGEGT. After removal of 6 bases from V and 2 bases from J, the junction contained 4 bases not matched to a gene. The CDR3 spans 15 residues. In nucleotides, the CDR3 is TGTGCCAGCAGGTACAGCGGGGGGGCCTACAATGAGCAGTTCTTC. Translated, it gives CASRYSGGAYNEQFF.

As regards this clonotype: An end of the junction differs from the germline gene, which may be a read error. The CDR3 loop reads CASSPNILAGGTDTQYF. The CDR3 bases are TGTGCCAGCTCACCGAACATACTAGCGGGGGGCACGGATACGCAGTATTTT. The chain joins TRBV18 to TRBJ2-3; 12 nucleotides agree with TRBD2. Germline assignment: CDR1 KGHSH and CDR2 LQKENI. The CDR3 is 17 residues long.

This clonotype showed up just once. Here the CDR3 DNA reads TGTGCCAGCAGAGGAGGGGGAATGTCCTACAATGAGCAGTTCTTC. Its protein is CASRGGGMSYNEQFF. The genes are TRBV6-2 or TRBV6-3 and TRBJ2-1, with D tentatively TRBD1 or TRBD2 (6 bases each). V lost 6 bases to trimming and J lost 1 base, with 13 bases between them. CDR3 size: 15 residues. Germline V CDR1 and CDR2: MNHEY, SVGEGT.

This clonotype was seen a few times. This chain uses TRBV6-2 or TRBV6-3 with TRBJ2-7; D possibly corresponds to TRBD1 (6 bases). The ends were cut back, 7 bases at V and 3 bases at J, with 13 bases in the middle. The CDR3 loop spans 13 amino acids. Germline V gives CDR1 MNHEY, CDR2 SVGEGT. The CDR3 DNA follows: TGTGCCAGCAATGAGGACAGCCTCTACGAGCAGTACTTC. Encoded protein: CASNEDSLYEQYF.

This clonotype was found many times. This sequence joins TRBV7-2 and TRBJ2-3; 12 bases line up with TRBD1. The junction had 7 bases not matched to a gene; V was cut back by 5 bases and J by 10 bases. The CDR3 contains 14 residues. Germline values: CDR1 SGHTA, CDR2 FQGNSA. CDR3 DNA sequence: TGTGCCAGCAGCGGGACAGGGGGCCCCTATGCGCAGTATTTT. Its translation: CASSGTGGPYAQYF.

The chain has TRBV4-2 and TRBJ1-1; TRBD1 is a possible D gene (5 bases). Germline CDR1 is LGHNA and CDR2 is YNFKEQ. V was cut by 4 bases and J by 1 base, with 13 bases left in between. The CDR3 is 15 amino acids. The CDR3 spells CASSPAGQANTEAFF. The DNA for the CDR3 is TGTGCCAGCAGCCCGGCCGGACAAGCGAACACTGAAGCTTTCTTT.

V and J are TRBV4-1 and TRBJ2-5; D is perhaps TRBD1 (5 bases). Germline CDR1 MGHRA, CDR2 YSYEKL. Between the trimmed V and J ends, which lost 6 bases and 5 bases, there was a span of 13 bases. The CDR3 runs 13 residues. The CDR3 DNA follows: TGCGCCAGCAGTCCAGGGTTGATGGAGACCCAGTACTTC. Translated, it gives CASSPGLMETQYF.

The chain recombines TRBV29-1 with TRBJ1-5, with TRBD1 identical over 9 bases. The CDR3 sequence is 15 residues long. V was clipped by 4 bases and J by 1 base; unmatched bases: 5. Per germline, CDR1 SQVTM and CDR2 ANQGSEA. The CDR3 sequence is CSVGGTGSSNQPQHF. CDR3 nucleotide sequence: TGCAGCGTTGGTGGGACAGGGTCGAGCAATCAGCCCCAGCATTTT.

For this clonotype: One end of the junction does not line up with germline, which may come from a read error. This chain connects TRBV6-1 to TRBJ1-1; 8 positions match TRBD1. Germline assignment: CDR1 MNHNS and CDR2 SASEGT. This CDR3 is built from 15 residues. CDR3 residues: CARSLQGGRNTEAFF. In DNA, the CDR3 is TGTGCCCGCAGTTTACAGGGGGGTCGCAACACTGAAGCTTTCTTT.

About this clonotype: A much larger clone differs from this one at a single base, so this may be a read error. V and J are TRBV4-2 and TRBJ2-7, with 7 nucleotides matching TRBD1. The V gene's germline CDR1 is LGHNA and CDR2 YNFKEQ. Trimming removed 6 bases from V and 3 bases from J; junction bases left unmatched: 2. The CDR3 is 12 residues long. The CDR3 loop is CASRGQHYEQYF. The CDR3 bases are TGTGCCAGCAGGGGACAGCACTACGAGCAGTACTTC.

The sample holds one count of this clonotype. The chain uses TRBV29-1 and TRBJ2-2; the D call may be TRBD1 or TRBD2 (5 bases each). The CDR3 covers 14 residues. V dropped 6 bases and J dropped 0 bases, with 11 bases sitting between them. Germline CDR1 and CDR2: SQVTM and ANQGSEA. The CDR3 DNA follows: TGCAGCGTAATCGGGGACGCGAACACCGGGGAGCTGTTTTTT. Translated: CSVIGDANTGELFF.

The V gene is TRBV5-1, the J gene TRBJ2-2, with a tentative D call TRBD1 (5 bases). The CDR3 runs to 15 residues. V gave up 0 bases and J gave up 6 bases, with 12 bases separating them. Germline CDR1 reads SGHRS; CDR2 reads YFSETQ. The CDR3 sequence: CASSLGQTSSGELFF. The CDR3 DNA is TGCGCCAGCAGCTTGGGACAGACCAGTTCCGGGGAGCTGTTTTTT.

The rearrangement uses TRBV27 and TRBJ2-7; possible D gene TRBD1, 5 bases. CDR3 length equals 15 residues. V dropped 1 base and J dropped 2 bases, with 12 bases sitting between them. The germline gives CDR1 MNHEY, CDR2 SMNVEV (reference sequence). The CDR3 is CASSLYGRVAYEQYF. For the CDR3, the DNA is TGTGCCAGCAGTTTATATGGCAGGGTGGCCTACGAGCAGTACTTC.

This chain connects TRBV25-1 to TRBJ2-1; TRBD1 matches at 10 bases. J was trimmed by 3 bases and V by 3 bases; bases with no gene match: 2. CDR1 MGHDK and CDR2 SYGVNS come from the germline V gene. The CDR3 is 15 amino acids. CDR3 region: CASSETGGDYNEQFF. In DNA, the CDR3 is TGTGCCAGCAGTGAGACAGGGGGCGACTACAATGAGCAGTTCTTC. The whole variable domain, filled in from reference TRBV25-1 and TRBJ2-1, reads EADIYQTPRYLVIGTGKKITLECSQTMGHDKMYWYQQDPGMELHLIHYSYGVNSTEKGDLSSESTVSRIRTEHFPLTLESARPSHTSQYLCASSETGGDYNEQFFGPGTRLTVL.

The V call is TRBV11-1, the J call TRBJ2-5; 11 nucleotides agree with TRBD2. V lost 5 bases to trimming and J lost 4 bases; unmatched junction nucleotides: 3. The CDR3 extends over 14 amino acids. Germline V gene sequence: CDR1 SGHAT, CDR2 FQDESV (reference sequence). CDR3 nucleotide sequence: TGTGCCAGCAGCCGTAGCGGGGGGGCAGAGACCCAGTACTTC. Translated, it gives CASSRSGGAETQYF.

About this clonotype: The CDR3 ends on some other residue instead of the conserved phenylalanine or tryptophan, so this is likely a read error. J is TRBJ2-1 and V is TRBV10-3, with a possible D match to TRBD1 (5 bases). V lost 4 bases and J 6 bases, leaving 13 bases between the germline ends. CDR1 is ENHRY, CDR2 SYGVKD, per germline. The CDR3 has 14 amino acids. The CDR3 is CAISVAGNGNEQFL. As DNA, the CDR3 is TGTGCCATCAGTGTGGCAGGGAATGGCAATGAGCAGTTCTTA.

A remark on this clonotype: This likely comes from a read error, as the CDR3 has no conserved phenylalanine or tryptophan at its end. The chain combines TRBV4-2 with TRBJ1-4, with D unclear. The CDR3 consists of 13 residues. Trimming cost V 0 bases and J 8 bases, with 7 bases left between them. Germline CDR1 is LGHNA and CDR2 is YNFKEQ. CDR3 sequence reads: CASSQDFAEKLFI. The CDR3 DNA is TGTGCCAGCAGCCAAGACTTTGCCGAAAAACTGTTTATT.

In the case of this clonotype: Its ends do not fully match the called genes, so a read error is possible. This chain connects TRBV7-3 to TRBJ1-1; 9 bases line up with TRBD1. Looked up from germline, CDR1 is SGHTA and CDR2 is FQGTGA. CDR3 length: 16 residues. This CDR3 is CASSLTGGAGNTEAFF. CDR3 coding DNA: TGTGCCAGCAGCCTAACAGGGGGCGCAGGGAACACTGAAGCTTTCTTT.

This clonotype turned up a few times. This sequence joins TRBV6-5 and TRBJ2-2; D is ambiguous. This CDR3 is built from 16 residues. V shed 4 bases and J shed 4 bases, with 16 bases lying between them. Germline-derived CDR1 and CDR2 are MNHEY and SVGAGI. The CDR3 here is CASSSHLTGSTGELFF. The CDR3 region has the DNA TGTGCCAGCAGTTCCCACCTTACGGGTAGCACCGGGGAGCTGTTTTTT.

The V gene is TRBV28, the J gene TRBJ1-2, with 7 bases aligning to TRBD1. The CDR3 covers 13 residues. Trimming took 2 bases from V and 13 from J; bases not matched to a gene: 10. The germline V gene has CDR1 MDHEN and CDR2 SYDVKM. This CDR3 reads CASSLGLGAGGTF. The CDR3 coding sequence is TGTGCCAGCAGTTTAGGTCTGGGAGCAGGGGGCACCTTC.